Below, one T cell receptor (beta chain) is given with its context. Its antigen remains unknown. The time point: cycle 4 day 1 (C4D1), after 6 weeks of nivolumab. Every patient was affected by relapse after autologous stem cell transplantation, while exposure to brentuximab vedotin was not uniform. Germline V gives CDR1 MNHEY, CDR2 SVGAGI. CDR3 length: 13 residues. V dropped 6 bases and J dropped 3 bases, with 9 bases sitting between them. Clones were sequenced by immunoSEQ multiplex PCR, and TCRdb holds only the in-frame ones, with some missing. This table holds approximately 39,000 clones, over 70% found once. These data belong to a study of PD-1 blockade in classical Hodgkin lymphoma. General study points: Newly diagnosed patients reportedly trailed healthy donors in baseline TCR diversity. CD4+ but not CD8+ TCR diversity rose significantly by C4D1. Some patients started nivolumab under 1 year after ASCT, and they were excluded. Complete responders had baseline diversity similar to newly diagnosed patients.

The origin of this receptor is a human donor with classical Hodgkin lymphoma. The chain is built from TRBV6-5 and TRBJ1-5; no reliable D call. Sequenced here: peripheral blood mononuclear cells (PBMCs), sampled before the fourth cycle of nivolumab. The CDR3 spells CASRRGINQPQHF. The CDR3 bases are TGTGCCAGCAGACGAGGGATCAATCAGCCCCAGCATTTT.